Shown below are 24 T cell receptor beta chains from a single sample sequenced in a study of cytomegalovirus exposure and HLA in healthy donors. The PCR contained 60 Vbeta and 13 Jbeta primers. The table came from immunoSEQ multiplex PCR; TCRdb's copy has only in-frame clones and leaves some out. The table lists about 110,000 clones, less than 85% of them singletons. The sample taken for sequencing was PBMCs. The source of these receptors is a woman aged 40-49 years in good health and CMV-seropositive.

The V and J genes are TRBV5-1 and TRBJ2-7; the match to TRBD2 covers 7 bases. Per germline, CDR1 SGHRS and CDR2 YFSETQ. The CDR3 is made up of 16 amino acids. Losses at the gene ends were 2 bases for V and 0 bases for J; bases not matched to a gene: 8. The CDR3 reads CASSFSGAGFSYEQYF. DNA of the CDR3: TGCGCCAGCAGCTTTTCTGGAGCGGGGTTCTCCTACGAGCAGTACTTC.

V is TRBV28 and J is TRBJ2-2, with 7 bases matching TRBD1. The CDR3 is 12 amino acids. Germline V CDR1 and CDR2: MDHEN, SYDVKM. J lost 7 bases, V lost 10 bases, and 6 bases had no gene match. The CDR3 protein is CATQGDVGELFF. The CDR3 DNA sequence: TGTGCCACCCAGGGGGATGTCGGGGAGCTGTTTTTT.

This clone was found a few times. The chain employs TRBV2 and TRBJ2-2; maybe TRBD2 (6 bases). Per germline, CDR1 SNHLY and CDR2 FYNNEI. V lost 7 bases and J 7 bases, leaving 10 bases between the germline ends. CDR3 size: 12 residues. The CDR3 spells CASNTGDGELFF. The CDR3 nucleotides are TGTGCCAGCAATACGGGAGACGGGGAGCTGTTTTTT.

This clone was seen a handful of times. The V call is TRBV10-3, the J call TRBJ1-5, with unresolved D. The CDR3 consists of 15 residues. Trimming pared 2 bases from V and 0 bases from J, leaving 8 bases between. Germline V gene data show CDR1 as ENHRY and CDR2 as SYGVKD. Here the CDR3 reads CAISETGFSNQPQHF. The CDR3 region has the DNA TGTGCCATCAGTGAGACGGGATTTAGCAATCAGCCCCAGCATTTT.

The chain has TRBV30 and TRBJ2-7; 7 positions agree with TRBD1. J was trimmed by 2 bases and V by 2 bases; bases with no gene match: 6. This CDR3 has 14 residues. The germline CDR1 and CDR2 sequences are GTSNPN and SVGIG (reference sequence). DNA for the CDR3: TGTGCCTGGAGTAGAGGCCAGGGGGCCTACGAGCAGTACTTC. Its translation is CAWSRGQGAYEQYF.

The chain uses TRBV4-2 and TRBJ1-5; D remains unclear. Germline loops: CDR1 LGHNA, CDR2 YNFKEQ. V dropped 0 bases and J dropped 0 bases, with 12 bases sitting between them. The CDR3 sequence is 17 residues long. In nucleotides, the CDR3 is TGTGCCAGCAGCCAAGAGGTAGCCTCGTCTAGCAATCAGCCCCAGCATTTT. Translation gives CASSQEVASSSNQPQHF.

The chain is built from TRBV7-2 and TRBJ1-1; D call uncertain. Germline V CDR1 and CDR2: SGHTA, FQGNSA. V lost 4 bases and J lost 0, with 9 bases in between. CDR3 size: 14 residues. The CDR3 region has the DNA TGTGCCAGCAGCTCGGAGCCCTTGAACACTGAAGCTTTCTTT. It yields the protein CASSSEPLNTEAFF.

The genes are TRBV6-6 and TRBJ1-6; D remains ambiguous. The V end lost 6 bases, the J end lost 4 bases, and 13 bases lay between the germline ends. Germline V lookup: CDR1 MNHNY, CDR2 SVGAGI (reference sequence). This CDR3 has 15 amino acids. CDR3 sequence reads: CASSTEGGYNSPLHF. CDR3 nucleotides: TGTGCCAGCAGCACCGAGGGAGGTTATAATTCACCCCTCCACTTT.

V and J are TRBV13 and TRBJ2-1, with 11 bases matching TRBD2. V shed 0 bases and J 4 bases; nucleotides not matched to a gene: 17. Germline-derived CDR1 and CDR2 are PRHDT and FYEKMQ (reference sequence). The CDR3 sequence is 21 residues long. The DNA of the CDR3 is TGTGCCAGCAGCTTAGGCCTAAGGTGGCAGCGACTAGCGGGATCTTACAATGAGCAGTTCTTC. Amino acid sequence: CASSLGLRWQRLAGSYNEQFF.

The gene calls are TRBV6-6 and TRBJ1-6, with unresolved D. Per the germline V gene, CDR1 is MNHNY and CDR2 is SVGAGI (reference sequence). The ends were cut back, 5 bases at V and 7 bases at J, with 15 bases in the middle. The CDR3 sequence is 15 residues long. CDR3 nucleotides: TGTGCCAGCAGTCTGCAGGAGGGCCTGAATTCACCCCTCCACTTT. As protein: CASSLQEGLNSPLHF.

This clone was counted a few times. V is TRBV11-1 and J is TRBJ2-2, with a weak D call TRBD2 (5 bases). Germline-derived CDR1 and CDR2 are SGHAT and FQDESV (reference sequence). Trimming removed 3 bases at V and 13 bases at J, with 15 bases between. CDR3 size: 13 residues. CDR3 bases: TGTGCCAGCAGCTTCGGGGTTGGAGGCGGGCTGTTTTTT. As protein: CASSFGVGGGLFF.

The chain's CDR3 is CASSSKRTGGNEQFF. The DNA for the CDR3 is TGCGCCAGCAGCTCGAAAAGAACAGGGGGAAATGAGCAGTTCTTC. The chain links TRBV5-1 to TRBJ2-1; 8 positions match TRBD1. CDR3 length: 15 residues. The germline gives CDR1 SGHRS, CDR2 YFSETQ. V lost 3 bases, J lost 7 bases, and 9 bases stayed unmatched.

This clone has more than one count but fewer than ten. The rearrangement links TRBV7-9 to TRBJ2-1, with D unresolved. With 6 bases removed from V and 1 base from J, the gap between germline ends came to 16 bases. This CDR3 region has 16 residues. In germline, CDR1 is SEHNR, CDR2 FQNEAQ (reference sequence). The CDR3 sequence: CASSSDTSPSYNEQFF. CDR3 sequence (DNA): TGTGCCAGCAGTTCAGATACATCTCCTTCCTACAATGAGCAGTTCTTC. Together with reference TRBV7-9 and TRBJ2-1, the CDR3 gives the full variable domain: DTGVSQNPRHKITKRGQNVTFRCDPISEHNRLYWYRQTLGQGPEFLTYFQNEAQLEKSRLLSDRFSAERPKGSFSTLEIQRTEQGDSAMYLCASSSDTSPSYNEQFFGPGTRLTVL.

J is TRBJ1-1 and V is TRBV27; no firm D call. Trimming took off 5 bases at V and 5 bases at J, with 9 bases between the two ends. CDR3 length equals 12 residues. CDR1 and CDR2 from the germline V gene are MNHEY and SMNVEV (reference sequence). CDR3 in amino acids: CASSKDLTEAFF. CDR3 nucleotides: TGTGCCAGCAGTAAAGACTTGACTGAAGCTTTCTTT.

The V and J genes are TRBV5-6 and TRBJ2-3, with a possible D match to TRBD2 (6 bases). Germline V gene data show CDR1 as SGHDT and CDR2 as YYEEEE. The CDR3 runs 16 residues. V was shortened by 3 bases and J by 2 bases, with 16 bases between the two germline ends. CDR3 coding DNA: TGTGCCAGCAGCTGGGGACTCCTAAGGAACACAGATACGCAGTATTTT. Translated, it gives CASSWGLLRNTDTQYF.

This clone came up once. The chain employs TRBV7-2 and TRBJ2-7, with D perhaps matching TRBD2 (6 bases). CDR3 length equals 18 residues. Germline CDR1 SGHTA, CDR2 FQGNSA. Trimming left V 5 bases short and J 4 bases short, with 27 bases between. CDR3: CASSPRWGGTTSWYEQYF. DNA of the CDR3: TGTGCCAGCAGCCCTAGGTGGGGCGGGACGACTAGTTGGTACGAGCAGTACTTC.

This chain uses TRBV30 with TRBJ1-6, with D tentatively TRBD1 (5 bases). Trimming cost V 0 bases and J 10 bases, with 16 bases left between them. The CDR3 length is 15 residues. The germline V gene encodes CDR1 GTSNPN and CDR2 SVGIG (reference sequence). The CDR3 DNA is TGTGCCTGGAGTGTACAGGTCAGGGAAAGATCACCCCTCCACTTT. Translated: CAWSVQVRERSPLHF.

In this sample, this clone turned up once. This chain joins TRBV29-1 and TRBJ2-3; the D gene is possibly TRBD2 (5 bases). The CDR3 has 15 residues. Germline CDR1 SQVTM, CDR2 ANQGSEA. V was cut by 6 bases and J by 0 bases, with 16 bases left in between. In DNA form, the CDR3 reads TGCAGCGTCCTCCGGGTAGCGTCTAGCACAGATACGCAGTATTTT. This translates into CSVLRVASSTDTQYF.

The genes are TRBV7-2 and TRBJ2-1; 10 bases agree with TRBD2. V shed 2 bases, J shed 0 bases, and the junction held 4 bases outside the gene matches. Germline-derived CDR1 and CDR2 are SGHTA and FQGNSA. CDR3 length: 17 amino acids. CDR3: CASSLSIAGGSYNEQFF. The CDR3 DNA follows: TGTGCCAGCAGCTTATCCATAGCGGGGGGCTCCTACAATGAGCAGTTCTTC.

This clone was detected only a few times. The chain combines TRBV19 with TRBJ1-1; no firm D call. The length of the CDR3 is 14 residues. V dropped 5 bases and J dropped 0 bases, with 10 bases sitting between them. CDR1 LNHDA and CDR2 SQIVND come from the germline V gene (reference sequence). CDR3 loop: CASSLTNMNTEAFF. CDR3 nucleotide sequence: TGTGCCAGTAGTTTGACAAACATGAACACTGAAGCTTTCTTT. Using reference TRBV19 and TRBJ1-1 for the parts outside the CDR3, the full variable domain is DGGITQSPKYLFRKEGQNVTLSCEQNLNHDAMYWYRQDPGQGLRLIYYSQIVNDFQKGDIAEGYSVSREKKESFPLTVTSAQKNPTAFYLCASSLTNMNTEAFFGQGTRLTVV.

The rearrangement links TRBV28 to TRBJ2-7, with D perhaps matching TRBD1 (5 bases). CDR1 MDHEN and CDR2 SYDVKM come from the germline V gene. The CDR3 has 12 residues. V lost 2 bases to trimming and J lost 6 bases, with 8 bases between them. CDR3 amino acids: CASSLAGSEQYF. The DNA for the CDR3 is TGTGCCAGCAGTTTAGCAGGGTCCGAGCAGTACTTC.

The genes are TRBV5-4 and TRBJ2-5; TRBD1 aligns across 10 bases. The CDR3 runs 13 residues. Germline trimming cut 4 bases from V and 5 bases from J; bases unmatched to any gene: 2. Germline V gene data show CDR1 as SGHNT and CDR2 as YYREEE (reference sequence). The CDR3 is CASSRDRGETQYF. CDR3 nucleotide sequence: TGTGCCAGCAGCAGGGACAGGGGTGAGACCCAGTACTTC.

This clone was observed a few times. The rearrangement joins TRBV4-1 to TRBJ1-4; possibly TRBD1 for D (6 bases). The CDR3 sequence is 16 residues long. With 0 bases removed from V and 3 bases from J, the gap between germline ends came to 11 bases. CDR1 is MGHRA and CDR2 is YSYEKL in the germline V gene. The DNA for the CDR3 is TGCGCCAGCAGCCAAGATAGAGGACAGCCTAATGAAAAACTGTTTTTT. Its protein is CASSQDRGQPNEKLFF.

The CDR3: CASSFQWSQPIFNYGYTF. Written as DNA, the CDR3 is TGTGCCAGCAGCTTTCAATGGTCACAGCCAATTTTCAACTATGGCTACACCTTC. The V call is TRBV5-8, the J call TRBJ1-2; D is ambiguous. The CDR3 covers 18 residues. V was pared by 2 bases and J by 2 bases, with 22 bases between. The germline V gene encodes CDR1 SGHTS and CDR2 YDEGEE.